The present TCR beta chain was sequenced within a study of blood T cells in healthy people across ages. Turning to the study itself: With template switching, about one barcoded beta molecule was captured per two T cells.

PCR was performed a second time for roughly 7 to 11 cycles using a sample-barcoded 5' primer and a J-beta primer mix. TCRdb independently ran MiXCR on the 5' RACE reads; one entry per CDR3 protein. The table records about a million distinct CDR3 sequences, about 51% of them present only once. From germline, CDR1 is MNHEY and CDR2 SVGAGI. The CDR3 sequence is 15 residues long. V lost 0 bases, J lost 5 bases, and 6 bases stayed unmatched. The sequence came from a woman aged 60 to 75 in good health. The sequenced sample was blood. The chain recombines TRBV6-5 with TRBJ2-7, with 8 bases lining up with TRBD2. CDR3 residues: CASSYSWREVDEQYF. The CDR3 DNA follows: TGTGCCAGCAGTTACTCTTGGCGGGAGGTGGACGAGCAGTACTTC.